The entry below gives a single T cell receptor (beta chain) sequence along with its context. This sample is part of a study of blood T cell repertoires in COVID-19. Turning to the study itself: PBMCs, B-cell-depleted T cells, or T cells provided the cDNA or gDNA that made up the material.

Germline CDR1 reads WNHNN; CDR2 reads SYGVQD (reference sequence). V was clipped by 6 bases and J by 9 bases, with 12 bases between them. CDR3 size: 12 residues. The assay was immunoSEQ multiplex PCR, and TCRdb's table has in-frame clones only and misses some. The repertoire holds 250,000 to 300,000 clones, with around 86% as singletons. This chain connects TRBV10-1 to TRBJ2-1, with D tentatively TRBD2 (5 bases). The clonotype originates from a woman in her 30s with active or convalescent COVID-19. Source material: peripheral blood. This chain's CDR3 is CASSPGVSEQFF. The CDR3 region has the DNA TGCGCCAGCAGCCCCGGGGTTAGTGAGCAGTTCTTC.